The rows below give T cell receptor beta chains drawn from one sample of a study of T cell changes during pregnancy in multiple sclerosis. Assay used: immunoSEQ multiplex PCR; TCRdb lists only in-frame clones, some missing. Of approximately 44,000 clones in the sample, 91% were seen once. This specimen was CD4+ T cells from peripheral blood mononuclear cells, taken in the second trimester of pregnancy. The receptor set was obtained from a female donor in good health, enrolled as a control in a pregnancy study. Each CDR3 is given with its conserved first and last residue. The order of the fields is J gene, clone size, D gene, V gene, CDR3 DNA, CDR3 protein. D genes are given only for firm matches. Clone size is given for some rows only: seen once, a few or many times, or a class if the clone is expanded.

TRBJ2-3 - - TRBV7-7 TGTGCTTCGAGTTTATCCAGCACAGATACGCAGTATTTT CASSLSSTDTQYF
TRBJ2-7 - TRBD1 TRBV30 TGTGCCTGGAGTGGACGGACAGGGCTTCTCTCCGAGCAGTACTTC CAWSGRTGLLSEQYF
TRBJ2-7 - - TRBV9 TGTGCCAGCAGCGTAGGAACTACAAACTACGAGCAGTACTTC CASSVGTTNYEQYF
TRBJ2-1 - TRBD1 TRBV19 TGTGCCAGTAGTATTATCGTGGGGACAGGGCACAATGAGCAGTTCTTC CASSIIVGTGHNEQFF
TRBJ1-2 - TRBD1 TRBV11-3 TGTGCCAGCAGCTTAGAGGGGGACAGGGGTGGTGGCTACACCTTC CASSLEGDRGGGYTF
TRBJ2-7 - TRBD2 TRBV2 TGTGCCAGCACCCTCCGCGGGGGGGCCTACGAGCAGTACTTC CASTLRGGAYEQYF
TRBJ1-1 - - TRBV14 TGTGCCAGCAGCCAAGTGCGGAACACTGAAGCTTTCTTT CASSQVRNTEAFF
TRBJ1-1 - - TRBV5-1 TGCGCCAGCACCCCGTCCACAGGGCGGGCTGAAGCTTTCTTT CASTPSTGRAEAFF
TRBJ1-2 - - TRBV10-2 TGCGCCAGCAGTGAATTAGTGAAGTTAACTCACTATGGCTACACCTTC CASSELVKLTHYGYTF
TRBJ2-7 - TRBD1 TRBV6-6 TGTGCCAGCAGTAACCAACCAGGGGGCTACGAGCAGTACTTC CASSNQPGGYEQYF
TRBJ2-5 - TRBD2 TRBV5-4 TGTGCCAGCAGCTTGCGCGTCATGAGCGGGAGCTCGCAAGAGACCCAGTACTTC CASSLRVMSGSSQETQYF
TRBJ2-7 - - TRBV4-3 TGCGCCAGCAGCCAAGGAGGACAGCCCCCCTACGAGCAGTACTTC CASSQGGQPPYEQYF
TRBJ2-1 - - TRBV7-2 TGTGCCAGCAGCAAAATTCAGGGCCGTGAGCAGTTCTTC CASSKIQGREQFF
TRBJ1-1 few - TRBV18 TGTGCCAGCTCACGTCCCTCGGGGTCTGAAGCTTTCTTT CASSRPSGSEAFF
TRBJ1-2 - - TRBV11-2 TGTGCCAGCAGCTTAGTACAAAGGGGCAGGGGCTATGGCTACACCTTC CASSLVQRGRGYGYTF
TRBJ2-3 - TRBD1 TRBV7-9 TGTGCCAGCAGCCCCCCCCTTGGGACAGACGAGATTGATACGCAGTATTTT CASSPPLGTDEIDTQYF
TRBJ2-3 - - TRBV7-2 TGTGCCATCGCCCTAGGAAGCACAGATACGCAGTATTTT CAIALGSTDTQYF
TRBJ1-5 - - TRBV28 TGTGCCAGCAGTTTACCACCGGAGAACAATCAGCCCCAGCATTTT CASSLPPENNQPQHF
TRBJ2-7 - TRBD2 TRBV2 TGTGCCAGCAGTATAGGACTAGCCTACGAGCAGTACTTC CASSIGLAYEQYF
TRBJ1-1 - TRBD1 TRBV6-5 TGTGCCAGCGGGCTCGCGACAGGGGGTTTCACTGAAGCTTTCTTT CASGLATGGFTEAFF
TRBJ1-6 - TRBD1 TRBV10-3 TGTGCCAGCGAACCGGGACAGAATTCACCCCTCCACTTT CASEPGQNSPLHF
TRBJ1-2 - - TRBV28 TGTGCCAGCAGTCCCATCTATAGAACGATTACCTATGGCTACACCTTC CASSPIYRTITYGYTF
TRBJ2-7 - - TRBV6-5 TGTGCCAGCAGTTACTCTCTGGGGGGTGGGTCCTACGAGCAGTACTTC CASSYSLGGGSYEQYF
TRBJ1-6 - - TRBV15 TGTGCCACAGCAATCACAGGACGGTCACCCCTCCACTTT CATAITGRSPLHF
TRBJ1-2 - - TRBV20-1 TGCAGTGCTCAGGGGTTGGGGGGCTACACCTTC CSAQGLGGYTF
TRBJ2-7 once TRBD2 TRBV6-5 TGTGCCAGCAGTTACGGGAGCGGGGGGGCTTACGAGCAGTACTTC CASSYGSGGAYEQYF
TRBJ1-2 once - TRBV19 TGTGCCAGTAGTTTAGGACAGCCTTTAGTGGGCTACACCTTC CASSLGQPLVGYTF
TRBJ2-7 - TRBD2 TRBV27 TGTGCCAGCAGTTTATATCTAGCGGGTTTAACAAGGGAGCAGTACTTC CASSLYLAGLTREQYF
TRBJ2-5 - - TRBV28 TGTGCCAGCAGTTTTGGTCCCAGGGGGGAGGAGACCCAGTACTTC CASSFGPRGEETQYF
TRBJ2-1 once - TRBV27 TGTGCCAGCAGTTTATCCATGGGCGCGCAGTTCTTC CASSLSMGAQFF
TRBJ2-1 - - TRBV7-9 TGTGCCAGCTCCTCGCGGGACAGCGTTCTGGGTGAGCAGTTCTTC CASSSRDSVLGEQFF
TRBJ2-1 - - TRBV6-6 TGTGCCACCCAAGCGGGTTCCTACAATGAGCAGTTCTTC CATQAGSYNEQFF
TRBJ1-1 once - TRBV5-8 TGTGCCAGCAGCTGGATAGAGGGTAGAGGGAACACTGAAGCTTTCTTT CASSWIEGRGNTEAFF
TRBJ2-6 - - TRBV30 TGTGCCTGGAGTCCTGGGGGGTCTGGGGCCAACGTCCTGACTTTC CAWSPGGSGANVLTF
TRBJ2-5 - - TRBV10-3 TGTGCCATCAGTGAGTCTGTGCCTAGGCAGGACACCCAAGAGACCCAGTACTTC CAISESVPRQDTQETQYF
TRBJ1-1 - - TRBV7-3 TGTGCCAGCAGCGAAAGGAGGAACACTGAAGCTTTCTTT CASSERRNTEAFF
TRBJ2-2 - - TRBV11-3 TGTGCCAGCAGTCCTCTAACGAACACCGGGGAGCTGTTTTTT CASSPLTNTGELFF
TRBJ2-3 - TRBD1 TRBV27 TGTGCCAGCAGCCGGGACAGAATTACAGATACGCAGTATTTT CASSRDRITDTQYF
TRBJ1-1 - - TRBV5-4 TGTGCCAGCAGCTACCGCTTCGGGGGTATGGGCGGAAACACTGAAGCTTTCTTT CASSYRFGGMGGNTEAFF
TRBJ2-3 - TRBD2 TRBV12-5 TGTGCTAGTGGTCCGGATAGCGGGGGATCAGATACGCAGTATTTT CASGPDSGGSDTQYF
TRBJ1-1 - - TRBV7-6 TGTGCCAGCAGCGCGGACAGAAACACTGAAGCTTTCTTT CASSADRNTEAFF
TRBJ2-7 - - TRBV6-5 TGTGCCAGCAGTTACTCACAGGCCTACGAGCAGTACTTC CASSYSQAYEQYF
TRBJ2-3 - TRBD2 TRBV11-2 TGTGCCAGCAGCTTCCTAGCGGGAGATCGAGATACGCAGTATTTT CASSFLAGDRDTQYF
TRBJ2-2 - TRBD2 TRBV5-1 TGCGCCAGCAGCTCGACCACGACTAGCGGGAGAGGCACCGGGGAGCTGTTTTTT CASSSTTTSGRGTGELFF
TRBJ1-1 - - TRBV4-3 TGCGCCAGCAGCCAAAACTGGGAGATAACTGAAGCTTTCTTT CASSQNWEITEAFF
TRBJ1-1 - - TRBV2 TGTGCCAGCAGGTTCCGGGTCTCGTACACTGAAGCTTTCTTT CASRFRVSYTEAFF
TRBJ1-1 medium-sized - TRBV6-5 TGTGCCAGCAGGAGAGCGGACGGCCCTGAAGCTTTCTTT CASRRADGPEAFF
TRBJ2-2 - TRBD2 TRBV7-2 TGTGCCAGCAGCTTAGGAGCGGGAGGGACCGGGGAGCTGTTTTTT CASSLGAGGTGELFF
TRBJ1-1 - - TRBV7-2 TGTGCCAGCAGCTTGGAGCAGAACACTGAAGCTTTCTTT CASSLEQNTEAFF
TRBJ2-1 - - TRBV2 TGTGCCAGCAGACAGGGATTAAATGAGCAGTTCTTC CASRQGLNEQFF
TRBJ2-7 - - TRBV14 TGTGCCAGCAGCCTACAGGGCAAAACCTACGAGCAGTACTTC CASSLQGKTYEQYF
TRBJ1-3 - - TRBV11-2 TGTGCCAGCAGCTTAAGTCAGACTGGAAACACCATATATTTT CASSLSQTGNTIYF
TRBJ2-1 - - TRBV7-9 TGTGCCAGCAGCAGCCCGAACCGACACGGGGTCAACTACAATGAGCAGTTCTTC CASSSPNRHGVNYNEQFF
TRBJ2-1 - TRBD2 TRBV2 TGTGCCAGCAGTGACCTAGCGGGAGGGCCATCGGGAAGTGAGCAGTTCTTC CASSDLAGGPSGSEQFF
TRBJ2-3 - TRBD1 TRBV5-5 TGTGCCAGCAGCTCCCGGGACAGACCCACAGATACGCAGTATTTT CASSSRDRPTDTQYF
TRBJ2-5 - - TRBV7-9 TGTGCCAGCAGCTTAGCCATCCTAGGACTAAGCAAGGAGACCCAGTACTTC CASSLAILGLSKETQYF